A selection of T cell receptor beta chains follows, all from one sample in a study of T cell responses to AZD1222 COVID-19 vaccine. TCRdb's copy holds only in-frame clones and misses some; the assay was immunoSEQ multiplex PCR. The sample lists 120,000 or so clones; around 89% were seen once. The material sequenced was peripheral blood, taken on day 0 of MenACWY control vaccination. The receptor source for this set is an adult in good health. The CDR3 runs from the conserved cysteine through the conserved F or W. The D gene is left open where the match is weak. Expanded clones are given a class, and other clones once, few, many or no size at all.

abundance: once; j_gene: TRBJ2-1; d_gene: -; v_gene: TRBV29-1; CDR3aa: CSDLQGMGNEQFF; CDR3nt: TGCAGCGACCTACAAGGTATGGGGAATGAGCAGTTCTTC
abundance: -; j_gene: TRBJ2-7; d_gene: -; v_gene: TRBV4-2; CDR3aa: CASSQSTGRPSSYEQYF; CDR3nt: TGTGCCAGCAGCCAATCAACGGGACGGCCAAGCTCCTACGAGCAGTACTTC
abundance: -; j_gene: TRBJ2-7; d_gene: TRBD2; v_gene: TRBV24-1; CDR3aa: CATSDFAGLAAYEQYF; CDR3nt: TGTGCCACCAGTGATTTCGCGGGACTAGCGGCCTACGAGCAGTACTTC
abundance: -; j_gene: TRBJ1-3; d_gene: -; v_gene: TRBV30; CDR3aa: CAWSVSPAGSGNTIYF; CDR3nt: TGTGCCTGGAGTGTATCCCCCGCAGGCTCTGGAAACACCATATATTTT
abundance: -; j_gene: TRBJ2-1; d_gene: -; v_gene: TRBV5-1; CDR3aa: CASALSQSINEQFF; CDR3nt: TGCGCCAGCGCACTTTCGCAGTCGATTAATGAGCAGTTCTTC
abundance: few; j_gene: TRBJ1-2; d_gene: TRBD1; v_gene: TRBV29-1; CDR3aa: CSVAETGSRGYTF; CDR3nt: TGCAGCGTTGCTGAGACAGGGAGCCGTGGCTACACCTTC
abundance: -; j_gene: TRBJ2-7; d_gene: -; v_gene: TRBV6-5; CDR3aa: CASSSSPYEQYF; CDR3nt: TGTGCCAGCAGCTCCAGTCCCTACGAGCAGTACTTC
abundance: few; j_gene: TRBJ2-4; d_gene: TRBD1; v_gene: TRBV9; CDR3aa: CASSVGRQGMNIQYF; CDR3nt: TGTGCCAGCAGCGTCGGAAGACAGGGGATGAACATTCAGTACTTC
abundance: -; j_gene: TRBJ2-1; d_gene: -; v_gene: TRBV27; CDR3aa: CASPTPIAANEQFF; CDR3nt: TGTGCCAGCCCAACCCCTATAGCGGCCAATGAGCAGTTCTTC
abundance: -; j_gene: TRBJ2-1; d_gene: -; v_gene: TRBV27; CDR3aa: CASSFSLASLGHNEQFF; CDR3nt: TGTGCCAGCAGTTTTTCTCTAGCGAGTTTGGGCCACAATGAGCAGTTCTTC
abundance: -; j_gene: TRBJ2-7; d_gene: -; v_gene: TRBV3-1/TRBV3-2; CDR3aa: CASSQSRSEQYF; CDR3nt: TGTGCCAGCAGCCAAAGTCGGAGCGAGCAGTACTTC
abundance: -; j_gene: TRBJ1-2; d_gene: -; v_gene: TRBV19; CDR3aa: CASRDRHAGDGYTF; CDR3nt: TGTGCCAGCCGGGACCGACACGCCGGGGATGGCTACACCTTC
abundance: -; j_gene: TRBJ2-2; d_gene: TRBD2; v_gene: TRBV6-7; CDR3aa: CASSYPTGEREGPRTGELFF; CDR3nt: TGTGCCAGCAGTTACCCGACAGGTGAGCGGGAGGGCCCTCGGACCGGGGAGCTGTTTTTT
abundance: -; j_gene: TRBJ2-5; d_gene: TRBD1; v_gene: TRBV7-8; CDR3aa: CASSLSISSRRGLRETQYF; CDR3nt: TGTGCCAGCAGCTTAAGTATCAGCTCCCGCAGGGGGCTTCGAGAGACCCAGTACTTC
abundance: -; j_gene: TRBJ1-1; d_gene: -; v_gene: TRBV12-3/TRBV12-4; CDR3aa: CASSPDRLQAFF; CDR3nt: TGTGCCAGCAGCCCAGACAGGTTACAAGCTTTCTTT
abundance: -; j_gene: TRBJ1-6; d_gene: TRBD1; v_gene: TRBV5-5; CDR3aa: CASSLSVTLWGQGDNSPLHF; CDR3nt: TGTGCCAGCAGCTTGTCGGTTACGTTATGGGGACAGGGGGATAATTCACCCCTCCACTTT
abundance: -; j_gene: TRBJ1-1; d_gene: TRBD1; v_gene: TRBV4-2; CDR3aa: CASSPRQGAEGTEAFF; CDR3nt: TGTGCCAGCAGCCCACGACAGGGGGCGGAGGGGACTGAAGCTTTCTTT
abundance: -; j_gene: TRBJ1-5; d_gene: TRBD1; v_gene: TRBV30; CDR3aa: CASMGNRDRDQPQHF; CDR3nt: TGTGCCAGCATGGGGAACCGGGACAGAGATCAGCCCCAGCATTTT
abundance: once; j_gene: TRBJ2-7; d_gene: -; v_gene: TRBV24-1; CDR3aa: CATSEGMGYEQYF; CDR3nt: TGTGCCACCAGTGAGGGGATGGGCTACGAGCAGTACTTC
abundance: medium-sized; j_gene: TRBJ2-7; d_gene: -; v_gene: TRBV19; CDR3aa: CASSNSYEQYF; CDR3nt: TGTGCCAGTAGTAACTCCTACGAGCAGTACTTC
abundance: -; j_gene: TRBJ2-1; d_gene: -; v_gene: TRBV6-2/TRBV6-3; CDR3aa: CASSYWHEQFF; CDR3nt: TGTGCCAGCAGTTACTGGCATGAGCAGTTCTTC
abundance: -; j_gene: TRBJ2-6; d_gene: -; v_gene: TRBV20-1; CDR3aa: CSARDRQW; CDR3nt: TGCAGTGCTAGAGATCGGCAATGG
abundance: -; j_gene: TRBJ1-2; d_gene: -; v_gene: TRBV7-2; CDR3aa: CASSLLARWGYGYTF; CDR3nt: TGTGCCAGCAGCTTGTTGGCGCGCTGGGGCTATGGCTACACCTTC
abundance: few; j_gene: TRBJ2-7; d_gene: -; v_gene: TRBV5-1; CDR3aa: CASSPAPGKNYEQYF; CDR3nt: TGCGCCAGCAGCCCGGCCCCAGGGAAGAACTACGAGCAGTACTTC
abundance: -; j_gene: TRBJ2-6; d_gene: -; v_gene: TRBV18; CDR3aa: CASSPRAGIAGANVLTF; CDR3nt: TGTGCCAGCTCACCCCGGGCGGGGATCGCTGGGGCCAACGTCCTGACTTTC
abundance: -; j_gene: TRBJ2-2; d_gene: TRBD2; v_gene: TRBV7-6; CDR3aa: CASSLGPSGGTGELFF; CDR3nt: TGTGCCAGCAGCTTAGGGCCCAGCGGGGGAACCGGGGAGCTGTTTTTT
abundance: -; j_gene: TRBJ1-3; d_gene: -; v_gene: TRBV30; CDR3aa: CAWSDGVGAGNTIYF; CDR3nt: TGTGCCTGGAGTGACGGGGTAGGGGCTGGAAACACCATATATTTT
abundance: -; j_gene: TRBJ2-1; d_gene: -; v_gene: TRBV28; CDR3aa: CASYPEYNEQFF; CDR3nt: TGTGCCAGCTACCCGGAATACAATGAGCAGTTCTTC
abundance: -; j_gene: TRBJ1-3; d_gene: -; v_gene: TRBV10-1; CDR3aa: CASNTILTHTIYF; CDR3nt: TGCGCCAGCAACACGATTCTGACGCACACCATATATTTT
abundance: -; j_gene: TRBJ2-6; d_gene: TRBD2; v_gene: TRBV6-2/TRBV6-3; CDR3aa: CASSYSTSSSGANVLTF; CDR3nt: TGTGCCAGCAGTTACTCGACTAGCAGCTCTGGGGCCAACGTCCTGACTTTC
abundance: -; j_gene: TRBJ2-1; d_gene: TRBD2; v_gene: TRBV9; CDR3aa: CASSVAFGLAGSEQFF; CDR3nt: TGTGCCAGCAGCGTAGCTTTCGGACTAGCGGGAAGTGAGCAGTTCTTC
abundance: -; j_gene: TRBJ1-1; d_gene: -; v_gene: TRBV6-4; CDR3aa: CASSHRENTEAFF; CDR3nt: TGTGCCAGCAGCCACAGGGAGAACACTGAAGCTTTCTTT
abundance: -; j_gene: TRBJ2-2; d_gene: TRBD2; v_gene: TRBV5-4; CDR3aa: CASRRGLAGGYTGELFF; CDR3nt: TGTGCCAGCAGACGCGGACTAGCGGGAGGATACACCGGGGAGCTGTTTTTT
abundance: -; j_gene: TRBJ2-1; d_gene: -; v_gene: TRBV18; CDR3aa: CASSPRGSETNEQFF; CDR3nt: TGTGCCAGCTCACCAAGAGGCAGCGAAACCAATGAGCAGTTCTTC
abundance: -; j_gene: TRBJ2-3; d_gene: -; v_gene: TRBV12-3/TRBV12-4; CDR3aa: CASTLGTDTQYF; CDR3nt: TGTGCCAGCACCCTAGGCACAGATACGCAGTATTTT
abundance: -; j_gene: TRBJ2-1; d_gene: TRBD2; v_gene: TRBV29-1; CDR3aa: CSVEGTSGSSYNEQFF; CDR3nt: TGCAGCGTTGAGGGGACTAGCGGGAGCTCCTACAATGAGCAGTTCTTC
abundance: -; j_gene: TRBJ1-1; d_gene: -; v_gene: TRBV29-1; CDR3aa: CSATVNTEAFF; CDR3nt: TGCAGCGCGACAGTGAACACTGAAGCTTTCTTT
abundance: -; j_gene: TRBJ2-6; d_gene: TRBD1; v_gene: TRBV9; CDR3aa: CASSGAQGAQGSGANVLTF; CDR3nt: TGTGCCAGCAGCGGAGCCCAGGGGGCGCAGGGCTCTGGGGCCAACGTCCTGACTTTC
abundance: -; j_gene: TRBJ2-1; d_gene: -; v_gene: TRBV11-2; CDR3aa: CASSLNEQFF; CDR3nt: TGTGCCAGCAGCCTTAATGAGCAGTTCTTC
abundance: -; j_gene: TRBJ2-7; d_gene: TRBD1; v_gene: TRBV7-6; CDR3aa: CASSPQGTGVGYEQYF; CDR3nt: TGTGCCAGCAGCCCACAAGGGACAGGGGTCGGGTACGAGCAGTACTTC
abundance: -; j_gene: TRBJ1-1; d_gene: -; v_gene: TRBV3-1/TRBV3-2; CDR3aa: CASSRLGGDEAFF; CDR3nt: TGTGCCAGCAGCCGTCTCGGCGGGGATGAAGCTTTCTTT
abundance: -; j_gene: TRBJ2-5; d_gene: -; v_gene: TRBV5-1; CDR3aa: CASSRGYQETQYF; CDR3nt: TGCGCCAGCAGCCGGGGGTACCAAGAGACCCAGTACTTC